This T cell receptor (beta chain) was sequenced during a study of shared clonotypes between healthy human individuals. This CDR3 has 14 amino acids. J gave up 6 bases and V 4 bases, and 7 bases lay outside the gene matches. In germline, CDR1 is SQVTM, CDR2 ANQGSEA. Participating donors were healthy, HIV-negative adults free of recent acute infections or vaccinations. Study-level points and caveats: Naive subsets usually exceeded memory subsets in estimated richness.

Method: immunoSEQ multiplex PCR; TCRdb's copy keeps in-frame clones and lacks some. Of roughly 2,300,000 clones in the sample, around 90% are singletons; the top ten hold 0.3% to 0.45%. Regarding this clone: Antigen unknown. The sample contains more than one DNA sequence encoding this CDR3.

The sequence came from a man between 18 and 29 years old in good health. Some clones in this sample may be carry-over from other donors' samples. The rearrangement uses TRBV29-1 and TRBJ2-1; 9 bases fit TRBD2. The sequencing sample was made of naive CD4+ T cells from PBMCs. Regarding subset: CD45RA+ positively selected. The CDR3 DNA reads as TGCAGCGTTGGGCCCGGGACTAGCTTCAATGAGCAGTTCTTC. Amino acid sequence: CSVGPGTSFNEQFF.